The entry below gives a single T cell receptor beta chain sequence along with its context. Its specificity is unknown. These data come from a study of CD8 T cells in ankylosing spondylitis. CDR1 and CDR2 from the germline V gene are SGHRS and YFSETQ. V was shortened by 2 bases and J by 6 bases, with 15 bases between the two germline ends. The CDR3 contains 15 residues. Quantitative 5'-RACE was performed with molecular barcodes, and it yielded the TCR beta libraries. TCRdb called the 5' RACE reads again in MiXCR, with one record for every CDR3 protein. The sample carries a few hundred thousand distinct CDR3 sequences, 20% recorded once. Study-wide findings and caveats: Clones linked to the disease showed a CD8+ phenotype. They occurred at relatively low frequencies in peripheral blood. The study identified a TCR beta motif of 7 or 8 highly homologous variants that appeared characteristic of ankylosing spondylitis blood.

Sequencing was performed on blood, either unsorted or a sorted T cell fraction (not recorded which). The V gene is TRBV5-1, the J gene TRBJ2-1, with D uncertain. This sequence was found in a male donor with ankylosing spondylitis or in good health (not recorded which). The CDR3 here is CASSFPYPVGNEQFF. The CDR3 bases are TGCGCCAGCAGCTTTCCTTATCCCGTCGGCAATGAGCAGTTCTTC. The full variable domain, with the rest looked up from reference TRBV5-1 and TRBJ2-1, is KAGVTQTPRYLIKTRGQQVTLSCSPISGHRSVSWYQQTPGQGLQFLFEYFSETQRNKGNFPGRFSGRQFSNSRSEMNVSTLELGDSALYLCASSFPYPVGNEQFFGPGTRLTVL.